Listed below are T cell receptor beta chains from one sample, sequenced in a study of T cell repertoires in cytomegalovirus infection. TCRdb passed the reads through MiXCR, listing each CDR3 protein once. The sample lists around 320,000 distinct CDR3 sequences, roughly 9.5% occurring once. Material for sequencing was PBMCs. All receptors come from a human donor in good health (CMV status not recorded). Some clones in this sample may be carry-over from other donors' samples. Both conserved end residues are trimmed from each CDR3.

V gene: TRBV20-1
J gene: TRBJ2-7
CDR3 protein: SARGDPYEQY

V gene: TRBV7-2
J gene: TRBJ1-1
CDR3 protein: ASSLGGKPEAF

V gene: TRBV24-1
J gene: TRBJ1-1
CDR3 protein: ATSAGGNTEAF

V gene: TRBV11-2
J gene: TRBJ2-3
CDR3 protein: ASSFAGEGWAQY

V gene: TRBV3-1
J gene: TRBJ1-1
CDR3 protein: ASSRGGRLNTEAF

V gene: TRBV7-3
J gene: TRBJ2-7
CDR3 protein: ASSHVPHEQY

V gene: TRBV11-2
J gene: TRBJ2-1
CDR3 protein: ASSSLKGRKVYNEQF

V gene: TRBV6-1
J gene: TRBJ1-5
CDR3 protein: ASHLGGQPQH

V gene: TRBV7-3
J gene: TRBJ2-1
CDR3 protein: ASSRNSGKINNEQF

V gene: TRBV6-1
J gene: TRBJ2-2
CDR3 protein: ASSRDRDTGELF

V gene: TRBV7-2
J gene: TRBJ1-2
CDR3 protein: ASSTYETGPGYT

V gene: TRBV11-2
J gene: TRBJ1-3
CDR3 protein: ASSLDRTNSGNTIY

V gene: TRBV7-6
J gene: TRBJ2-1
CDR3 protein: ASTIGQGRRNEQF

V gene: TRBV11-2
J gene: TRBJ2-7
CDR3 protein: ASSSLSHEQY

V gene: TRBV25-1
J gene: TRBJ2-4
CDR3 protein: ASSELGPEGKNIQY

V gene: TRBV30
J gene: TRBJ2-1
CDR3 protein: AWSSSWSQF

V gene: TRBV12-3/TRBV12-4
J gene: TRBJ1-1
CDR3 protein: ASSLTENTEAF

V gene: TRBV20-1
J gene: TRBJ2-5
CDR3 protein: SARSLAGVPIYQETQY

V gene: TRBV12-3/TRBV12-4
J gene: TRBJ1-1
CDR3 protein: ASSSTADTGIWYTEAF

V gene: TRBV25-1
J gene: TRBJ1-6
CDR3 protein: ASSDLRPGDSPLH

V gene: TRBV20-1
J gene: TRBJ2-3
CDR3 protein: SAPRGSGVTDTQY

V gene: TRBV12-3/TRBV12-4
J gene: TRBJ2-2
CDR3 protein: ASSPHGTGNTGELF

V gene: TRBV6-5
J gene: TRBJ2-7
CDR3 protein: ASRSGADEQY

V gene: TRBV7-2
J gene: TRBJ2-5
CDR3 protein: ASSPRGQKETQY

V gene: TRBV7-2
J gene: TRBJ1-3
CDR3 protein: ASSPTGFGNTIY